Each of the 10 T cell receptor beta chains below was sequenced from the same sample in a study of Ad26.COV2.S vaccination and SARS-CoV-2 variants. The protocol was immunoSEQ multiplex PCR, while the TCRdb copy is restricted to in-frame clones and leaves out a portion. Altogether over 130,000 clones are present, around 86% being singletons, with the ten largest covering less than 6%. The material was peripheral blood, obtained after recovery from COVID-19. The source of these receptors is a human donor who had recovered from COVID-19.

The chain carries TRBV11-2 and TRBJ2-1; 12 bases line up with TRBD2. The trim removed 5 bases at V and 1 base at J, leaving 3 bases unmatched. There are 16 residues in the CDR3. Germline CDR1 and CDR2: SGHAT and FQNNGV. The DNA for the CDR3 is TGTGCCAGCAGCGAAACTAGCGGGGGGTCCTACAATGAGCAGTTCTTC. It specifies CASSETSGGSYNEQFF.

The CDR3 here is CASGPNSYEQYF. The CDR3 DNA reads as TGTGCCAGTGGACCCAACTCCTACGAGCAGTACTTC. The chain employs TRBV12-3 or TRBV12-4 and TRBJ2-7, with unresolved D. The V gene lost 9 bases and the J gene lost 0 bases, with 9 bases spanning the gap. The CDR3 is 12 amino acids.

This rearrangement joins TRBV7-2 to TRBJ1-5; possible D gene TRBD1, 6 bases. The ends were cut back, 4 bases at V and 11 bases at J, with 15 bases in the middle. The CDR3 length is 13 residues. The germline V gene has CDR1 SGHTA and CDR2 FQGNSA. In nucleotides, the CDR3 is TGTGCCAGCAGCTCTAGACAGGCCGCGACCCAGCATTTT. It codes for CASSSRQAATQHF.

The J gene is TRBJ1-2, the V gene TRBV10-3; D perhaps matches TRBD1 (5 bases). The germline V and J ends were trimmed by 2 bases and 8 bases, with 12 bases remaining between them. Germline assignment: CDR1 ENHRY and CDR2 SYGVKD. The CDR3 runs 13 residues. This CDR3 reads CAISERGDTGYTF. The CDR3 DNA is TGTGCCATCAGTGAGAGAGGGGATACGGGCTACACCTTC.

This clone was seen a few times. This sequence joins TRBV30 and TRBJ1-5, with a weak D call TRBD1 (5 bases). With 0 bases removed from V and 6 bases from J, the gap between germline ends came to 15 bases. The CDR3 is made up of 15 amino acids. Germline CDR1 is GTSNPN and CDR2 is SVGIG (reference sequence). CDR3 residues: CAWSVRGLGGQPQHF. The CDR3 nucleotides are TGTGCCTGGAGTGTACGAGGGCTTGGGGGTCAGCCCCAGCATTTT.

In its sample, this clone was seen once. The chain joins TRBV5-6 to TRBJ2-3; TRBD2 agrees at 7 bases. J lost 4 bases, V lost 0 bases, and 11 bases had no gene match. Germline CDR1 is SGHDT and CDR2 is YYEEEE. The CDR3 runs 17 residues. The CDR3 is CASSLDRGLEVPDTQYF. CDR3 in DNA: TGTGCCAGCAGCTTGGATCGAGGACTAGAGGTCCCAGATACGCAGTATTTT.

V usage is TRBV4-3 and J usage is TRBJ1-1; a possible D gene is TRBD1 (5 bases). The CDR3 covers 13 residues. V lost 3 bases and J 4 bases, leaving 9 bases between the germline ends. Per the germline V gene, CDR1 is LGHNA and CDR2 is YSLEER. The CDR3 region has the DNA TGCGCCAGCAGCCAGGGGGGATCCACTGAAGCTTTCTTT. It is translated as CASSQGGSTEAFF.

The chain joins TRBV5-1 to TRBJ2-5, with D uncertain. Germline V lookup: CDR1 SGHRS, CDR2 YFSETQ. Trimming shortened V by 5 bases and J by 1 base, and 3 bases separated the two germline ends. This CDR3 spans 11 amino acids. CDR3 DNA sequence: TGCGCCAGCAGGTCCCAAGAGACCCAGTACTTC. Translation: CASRSQETQYF.

CDR3 region: CASTRQGKTQYF. The CDR3 DNA reads TGTGCCAGCACCCGACAGGGTAAAACCCAGTACTTC. The chain joins TRBV28 to TRBJ2-5, with 7 positions matching TRBD1. CDR3 size: 12 residues. From germline, CDR1 is MDHEN and CDR2 SYDVKM. J gave up 8 bases and V 7 bases, and 7 bases lay outside the gene matches.

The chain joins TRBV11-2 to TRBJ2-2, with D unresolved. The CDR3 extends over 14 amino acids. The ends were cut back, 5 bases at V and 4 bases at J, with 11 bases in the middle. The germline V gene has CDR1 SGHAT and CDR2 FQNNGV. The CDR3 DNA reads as TGTGCCAGCAGCCTCCATGGCATCACCGGGGAGCTGTTTTTT. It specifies CASSLHGITGELFF.